The 29 T cell receptor beta chains in this list originate from one sample, sequenced in a study of shared clonotypes between healthy human individuals. Profiled with immunoSEQ multiplex PCR; TCRdb holds only in-frame clones, not every one. The table lists about 2,500,000 clones, 90% to 95% of them singletons. The sample was naive CD4+ T cells sorted from blood. Subset indicated: CD45RA+ positively selected. These receptors originate from a man aged 18 to 30 in good health.

Here the CDR3 DNA reads TGCGCCAGCAGCCGAGAAGGGGGTTTTCAAGAGACCCAGTACTTC. Amino acid sequence: CASSREGGFQETQYF. This chain connects TRBV4-3 to TRBJ2-5; D is perhaps TRBD1 (6 bases). V dropped 4 bases and J dropped 2 bases, with 14 bases sitting between them. From germline, CDR1 is LGHNA and CDR2 YSLEER. The CDR3 has 15 residues.

The V gene is TRBV21-1, the J gene TRBJ2-3; TRBD2 was called by the table and not checked on the DNA. TRBV21-1 is a known pseudogene. There are 17 residues in the CDR3. The CDR3 DNA is TGTGCCAGCCACAAAAACGATGGGACTCCCGAGTGCGATACGCAGTATTTT. It encodes CASHKNDGTPECDTQYF.

The V and J genes are TRBV7-9 and TRBJ2-3, with 9 positions matching TRBD1. With V trimmed by 3 bases and J by 2 bases, 3 bases remained unmatched. There are 15 residues in the CDR3. CDR1 and CDR2 from the germline V gene are SEHNR and FQNEAQ (reference sequence). The CDR3 is CASSLWDRDTDTQYF. The CDR3 bases are TGTGCCAGCAGCTTGTGGGACAGGGACACAGATACGCAGTATTTT.

Only one count was recorded for this clone. Within the sample, other DNA sequences also encode this same CDR3. The V and J genes are TRBV11-2 and TRBJ2-7; TRBD2 aligns across 8 bases. CDR1 is SGHAT, CDR2 FQNNGV, per germline. V lost 5 bases, J lost 7 bases, and 7 bases stayed unmatched. The CDR3 sequence is 13 residues long. The chain's CDR3 is CASSLGLAGEQYF. In nucleotides, the CDR3 is TGTGCCAGCAGCCTAGGACTAGCTGGGGAGCAGTACTTC.

The gene calls are TRBV7-2 and TRBJ2-7, with TRBD2 matching over 10 bases. The CDR3 contains 16 residues. CDR1 SGHTA and CDR2 FQGNSA come from the germline V gene. Unmatched junction bases numbered 16, after V lost 7 bases and J lost 7 bases. CDR3: CASTLSAGGPVGEQYF. DNA of the CDR3: TGTGCCAGCACCCTCTCAGCGGGAGGGCCTGTAGGAGAGCAGTACTTC.

J is TRBJ2-6 and V is TRBV7-9; a weak D match, TRBD2 (5 bases). The ends were cut back, 2 bases at V and 2 bases at J, with 19 bases in the middle. Germline values: CDR1 SEHNR, CDR2 FQNEAQ (reference sequence). The length of the CDR3 is 19 residues. CDR3 DNA: TGTGCCAGCAGCTTAATTGGAGGTCAGACCATCCCTGGGGCCAACGTCCTGACTTTC. As protein: CASSLIGGQTIPGANVLTF.

The chain carries TRBV6-6 and TRBJ2-7; TRBD2 is a possible D gene (6 bases). Germline V CDR1 and CDR2: MNHNY, SVGAGI (reference sequence). Trimming removed 6 bases from V and 2 bases from J, with 11 bases in between. CDR3 length: 13 amino acids. The CDR3 sequence is CASRGLSPYEQYF. The CDR3 coding sequence is TGTGCCAGCAGGGGACTGTCCCCCTACGAGCAGTACTTC.

The chain links TRBV5-1 to TRBJ2-5, with a weak D call TRBD1 (7 bases). There are 15 residues in the CDR3. Trimming took off 6 bases at V and 2 bases at J, with 17 bases between the two ends. CDR1 SGHRS and CDR2 YFSETQ come from the germline V gene. CDR3 amino acids: CASTGQGGGQETQYF. Here the CDR3 DNA reads TGCGCCAGCACCGGGCAGGGGGGTGGGCAAGAGACCCAGTACTTC.

The chain employs TRBV2 and TRBJ1-3; D remains ambiguous. There are 14 residues in the CDR3. Germline V gives CDR1 SNHLY, CDR2 FYNNEI. V was shortened by 4 bases and J by 2 bases, with 9 bases between the two germline ends. As DNA, the CDR3 is TGTGCCAGCAGTGGGTTATGGACTGGAAACACCATATATTTT. It codes for CASSGLWTGNTIYF.

The V gene is TRBV10-3, the J gene TRBJ2-5; D might be TRBD2 (5 bases). Germline V CDR1 and CDR2: ENHRY, SYGVKD. V shed 6 bases and J shed 0 bases, with 11 bases lying between them. The CDR3 runs 14 residues. Here the CDR3 reads CAIRESGNQETQYF. As DNA, the CDR3 is TGTGCCATCAGGGAGAGCGGCAACCAAGAGACCCAGTACTTC.

This clone was counted a single time. The chain's CDR3 is CASSLGQPISYEQYF. CDR3 bases: TGTGCCAGCAGCTTAGGACAGCCAATATCCTACGAGCAGTACTTC. This sequence joins TRBV13 and TRBJ2-7; D remains ambiguous. CDR3 length: 15 amino acids. V was clipped by 0 bases and J by 1 base, with 10 bases between them. Germline values: CDR1 PRHDT, CDR2 FYEKMQ (reference sequence).

The rearrangement uses TRBV5-1 and TRBJ2-5; 9 nucleotides match TRBD1. V trimming: 0 bases; J trimming: 5 bases; junction bases outside the gene matches: 8. This CDR3 spans 16 amino acids. Germline loops: CDR1 SGHRS, CDR2 YFSETQ. CDR3 sequence (DNA): TGCGCCAGCAGCTTGGACGGGACAGGGATAACGGAGACCCAGTACTTC. Residues: CASSLDGTGITETQYF. The entire variable domain, with the rest obtained from reference TRBV5-1 and TRBJ2-5, is as follows: KAGVTQTPRYLIKTRGQQVTLSCSPISGHRSVSWYQQTPGQGLQFLFEYFSETQRNKGNFPGRFSGRQFSNSRSEMNVSTLELGDSALYLCASSLDGTGITETQYFGPGTRLLVL.

The V and J genes are TRBV10-3 and TRBJ1-1; D is undetermined. This CDR3 spans 15 amino acids. Germline CDR1 is ENHRY and CDR2 is SYGVKD. V lost 0 bases to trimming and J lost 3 bases, with 11 bases between them. The CDR3 DNA sequence: TGTGCCATCAGTGAGTCGGCCGCTCCCCACACTGAAGCTTTCTTT. Its protein is CAISESAAPHTEAFF.

The chain combines TRBV2 with TRBJ2-1, with D maybe TRBD2 (6 bases). Germline CDR1 reads SNHLY; CDR2 reads FYNNEI. The CDR3 is 16 residues long. V lost 5 bases to trimming and J lost 0 bases, with 14 bases between them. The CDR3 sequence: CASSLVQGGSYNEQFF. The CDR3 nucleotides are TGTGCCAGCAGTTTAGTTCAGGGAGGCTCCTACAATGAGCAGTTCTTC.

V and J are TRBV5-1 and TRBJ1-2; 7 positions agree with TRBD1. The CDR3 has 16 residues. Trimming cost V 4 bases and J 0 bases; bases outside gene matches: 9. Germline CDR1 SGHRS, CDR2 YFSETQ. The CDR3 bases are TGCGCCAGCAGCCTTGCTCGGGGACAGACTAACTATGGCTACACCTTC. Its translation: CASSLARGQTNYGYTF. The whole variable domain, filled in from reference TRBV5-1 and TRBJ1-2, reads KAGVTQTPRYLIKTRGQQVTLSCSPISGHRSVSWYQQTPGQGLQFLFEYFSETQRNKGNFPGRFSGRQFSNSRSEMNVSTLELGDSALYLCASSLARGQTNYGYTFGSGTRLTVV.

V is TRBV10-1 and J is TRBJ2-7; 7 bases fit TRBD1. CDR3 length: 14 amino acids. Germline loops: CDR1 WNHNN, CDR2 SYGVQD (reference sequence). V was pared by 5 bases and J by 5 bases, with 9 bases of the junction left unmatched. The CDR3: CASSPPGQPNEQYF. The CDR3 DNA follows: TGCGCCAGCAGTCCCCCGGGACAGCCCAACGAGCAGTACTTC.

The J gene is TRBJ2-5, the V gene TRBV5-4; 9 nucleotides line up with TRBD2. The CDR3 totals 17 residues. Germline CDR1 reads SGHNT; CDR2 reads YYREEE (reference sequence). Germline trimming cut 4 bases from V and 2 bases from J; bases unmatched to any gene: 12. The CDR3 DNA reads as TGTGCCAGCAGCCAGAATTGGGGGACTAGCAGACAAGAGACCCAGTACTTC. This encodes CASSQNWGTSRQETQYF.

In this sample, this clone turned up once. This rearrangement joins TRBV2 to TRBJ2-1; the match to TRBD2 covers 10 bases. The germline CDR1 and CDR2 sequences are SNHLY and FYNNEI. Trimming cost V 7 bases and J 4 bases; bases outside gene matches: 10. This CDR3 has 16 amino acids. In DNA, the CDR3 is TGTGCCAGCACCAGAAGGTCTAGCGGGAGTTACAATGAGCAGTTCTTC. The encoded protein is CASTRRSSGSYNEQFF.

The CDR3 DNA follows: TGTGCCAGCAGCTTCGGGACTAGCGGGAGGAACAATGAGCAGTTCTTC. Protein sequence: CASSFGTSGRNNEQFF. This chain links TRBV7-9 with TRBJ2-1; 15 positions match TRBD2. This CDR3 comprises 16 residues. The V gene end was trimmed by 3 bases and the J gene end by 5 bases; junction bases not matched to a gene: 2. CDR1 SEHNR and CDR2 FQNEAQ come from the germline V gene (reference sequence). The full variable domain, rest sourced from reference TRBV7-9 and TRBJ2-1, is DTGVSQNPRHKITKRGQNVTFRCDPISEHNRLYWYRQTLGQGPEFLTYFQNEAQLEKSRLLSDRFSAERPKGSFSTLEIQRTEQGDSAMYLCASSFGTSGRNNEQFFGPGTRLTVL.

This clone was detected only once. The same CDR3 is also encoded by other DNA sequences in this sample. This sequence joins TRBV7-2 and TRBJ1-1, with D tentatively TRBD1 (5 bases). V lost 5 bases and J 0 bases, leaving 10 bases between the germline ends. This CDR3 comprises 14 residues. Germline V lookup: CDR1 SGHTA, CDR2 FQGNSA. Written as DNA, the CDR3 is TGTGCCAGCAGCCCCGGGACGGTGAACACTGAAGCTTTCTTT. As protein: CASSPGTVNTEAFF.

The V call is TRBV28, the J call TRBJ1-5; no firm D call. Germline-derived CDR1 and CDR2 are MDHEN and SYDVKM. Between the trimmed V and J ends, which lost 10 bases and 6 bases, there was a span of 13 bases. CDR3 length equals 12 residues. The CDR3 sequence: CATWPPGQPQHF. The CDR3 region has the DNA TGTGCCACCTGGCCCCCAGGTCAGCCCCAGCATTTT.

The chain is built from TRBV5-5 and TRBJ1-3; D not resolved. Between the trimmed V and J ends, which lost 1 base and 0 bases, there was a span of 8 bases. Germline V CDR1 and CDR2: SGHKS, YYEKEE (reference sequence). CDR3 length: 15 residues. CDR3 residues: CASSLLTDSGNTIYF. Written as DNA, the CDR3 is TGTGCCAGCAGCTTGCTAACAGACTCTGGAAACACCATATATTTT.

Note on this clone: Other DNA sequences from this sample encode an identical CDR3 as well. The chain links TRBV18 to TRBJ2-7, with 8 positions matching TRBD2. The germline V gene has CDR1 KGHSH and CDR2 LQKENI. CDR3 length equals 13 residues. With V trimmed by 2 bases and J by 3 bases, 0 bases remained unmatched. The chain's CDR3 is CASSPGTSYEQYF. CDR3 in DNA: TGTGCCAGCTCACCAGGGACTAGCTACGAGCAGTACTTC.

The CDR3 sequence: CASSTYRDSEQYF. For the CDR3, the DNA is TGTGCCAGCAGTACCTACAGGGATAGCGAGCAGTACTTC. The rearrangement links TRBV6-1 to TRBJ2-7, with a weak D call TRBD1 (6 bases). In germline, CDR1 is MNHNS, CDR2 SASEGT. The CDR3 sequence is 13 residues long. Trimming cost V 5 bases and J 6 bases, with 14 bases left between them.

On this clone: A much larger clone differs from this one at a single base, so this may be a read error. The sample contains more than one DNA sequence encoding this CDR3. In nucleotides, the CDR3 is TGTGCCAGCTCACGTCAAGAGACCCAGTACTTC. Translating it yields CASSRQETQYF. This chain links TRBV18 with TRBJ2-5; D is uncertain. The CDR3 runs to 11 residues. V lost 4 bases to trimming and J lost 2 bases, with 2 bases between them. Germline V gene data show CDR1 as KGHSH and CDR2 as LQKENI.

Comments on this clone: The junction departs from the called germline gene at one end, perhaps through a read error. The V gene is TRBV2, the J gene TRBJ1-2; D is uncertain. This CDR3 spans 11 amino acids. CDR1 is SNHLY and CDR2 is FYNNEI in the germline V gene. The CDR3 sequence: CVSRRDYGYTF. In DNA form, the CDR3 reads TGTGTCAGCAGGCGGGACTATGGCTACACCTTC.

This clone occurred once. The chain carries TRBV27 and TRBJ2-1, with TRBD2 matching 9 bases. V was pared by 1 base and J by 4 bases, with 11 bases of the junction left unmatched. Germline loops: CDR1 MNHEY, CDR2 SMNVEV (reference sequence). The CDR3 has 18 amino acids. In nucleotides, the CDR3 is TGTGCCAGCAGTTTATTCCCCGCCCTAGCGGGGTTATACAATGAGCAGTTCTTC. It specifies CASSLFPALAGLYNEQFF.

The chain carries TRBV10-2 and TRBJ1-5; D gene uncertain. The germline V gene encodes CDR1 WSHSY and CDR2 SAAADI. The length of the CDR3 is 14 residues. V was clipped by 3 bases and J by 5 bases, with 11 bases between them. The CDR3 bases are TGCGCCAGCAGTGACTTTTACAGCGATCAGCCCCAGCATTTT. Translation gives CASSDFYSDQPQHF.

The rearrangement links TRBV4-3 to TRBJ1-6; tentative D call: TRBD1 (5 bases). Germline V gene data show CDR1 as LGHNA and CDR2 as YSLEER. The V and J ends lost 0 bases and 10 bases respectively, with 10 bases between them. The CDR3 is 14 residues long. CDR3 coding DNA: TGCGCCAGCAGCCAAGATCTGGGGGTCTCACCCCTCCACTTT. It specifies CASSQDLGVSPLHF.